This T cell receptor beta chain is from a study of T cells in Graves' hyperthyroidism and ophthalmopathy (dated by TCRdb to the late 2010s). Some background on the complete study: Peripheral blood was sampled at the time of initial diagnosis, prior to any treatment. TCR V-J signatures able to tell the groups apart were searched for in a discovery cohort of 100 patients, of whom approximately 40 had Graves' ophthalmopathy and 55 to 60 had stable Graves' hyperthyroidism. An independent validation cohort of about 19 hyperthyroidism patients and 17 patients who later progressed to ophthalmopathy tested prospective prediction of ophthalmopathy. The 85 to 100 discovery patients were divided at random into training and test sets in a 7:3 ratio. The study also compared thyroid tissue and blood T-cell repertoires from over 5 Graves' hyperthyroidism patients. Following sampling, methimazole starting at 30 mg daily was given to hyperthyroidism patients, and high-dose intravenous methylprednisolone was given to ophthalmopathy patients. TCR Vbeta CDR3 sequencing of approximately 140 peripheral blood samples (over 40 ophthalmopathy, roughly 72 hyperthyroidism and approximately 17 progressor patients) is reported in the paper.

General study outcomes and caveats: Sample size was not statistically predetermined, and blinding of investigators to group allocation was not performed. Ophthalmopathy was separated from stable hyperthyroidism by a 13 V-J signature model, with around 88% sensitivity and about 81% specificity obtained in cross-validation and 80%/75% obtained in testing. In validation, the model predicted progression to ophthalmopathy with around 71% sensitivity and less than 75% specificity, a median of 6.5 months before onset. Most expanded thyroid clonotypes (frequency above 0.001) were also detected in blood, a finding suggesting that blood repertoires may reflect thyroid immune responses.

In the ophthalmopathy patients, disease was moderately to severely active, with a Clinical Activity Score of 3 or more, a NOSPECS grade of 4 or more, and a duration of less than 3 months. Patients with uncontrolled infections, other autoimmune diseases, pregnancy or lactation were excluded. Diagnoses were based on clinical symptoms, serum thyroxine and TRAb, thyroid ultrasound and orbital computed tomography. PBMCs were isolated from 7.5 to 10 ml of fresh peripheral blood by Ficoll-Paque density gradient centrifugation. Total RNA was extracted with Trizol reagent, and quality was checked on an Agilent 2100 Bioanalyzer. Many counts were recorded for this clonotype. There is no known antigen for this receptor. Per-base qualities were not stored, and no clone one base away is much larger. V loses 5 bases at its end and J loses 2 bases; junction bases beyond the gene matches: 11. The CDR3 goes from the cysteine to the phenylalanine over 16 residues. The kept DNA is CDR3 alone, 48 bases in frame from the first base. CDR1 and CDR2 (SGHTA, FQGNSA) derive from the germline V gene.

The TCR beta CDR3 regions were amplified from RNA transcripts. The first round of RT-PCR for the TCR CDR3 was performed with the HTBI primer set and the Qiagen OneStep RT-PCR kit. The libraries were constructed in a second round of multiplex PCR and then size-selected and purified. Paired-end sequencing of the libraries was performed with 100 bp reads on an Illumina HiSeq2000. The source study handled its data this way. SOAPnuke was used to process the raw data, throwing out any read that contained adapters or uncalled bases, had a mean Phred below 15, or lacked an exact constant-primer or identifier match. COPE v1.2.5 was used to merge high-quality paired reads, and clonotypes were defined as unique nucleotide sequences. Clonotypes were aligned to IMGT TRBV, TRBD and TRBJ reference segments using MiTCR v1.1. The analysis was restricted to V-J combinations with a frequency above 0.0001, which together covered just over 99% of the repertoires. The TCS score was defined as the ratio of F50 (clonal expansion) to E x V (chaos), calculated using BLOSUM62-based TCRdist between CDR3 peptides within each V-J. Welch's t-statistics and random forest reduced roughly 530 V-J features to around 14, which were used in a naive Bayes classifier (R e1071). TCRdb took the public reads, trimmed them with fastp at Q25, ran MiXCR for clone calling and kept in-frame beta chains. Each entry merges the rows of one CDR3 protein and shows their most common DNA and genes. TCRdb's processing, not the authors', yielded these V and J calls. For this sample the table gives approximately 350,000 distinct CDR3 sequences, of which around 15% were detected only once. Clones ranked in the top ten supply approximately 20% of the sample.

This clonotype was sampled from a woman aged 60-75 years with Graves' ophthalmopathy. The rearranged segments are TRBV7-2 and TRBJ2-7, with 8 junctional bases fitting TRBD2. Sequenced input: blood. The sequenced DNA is TGTGCCAGCAGCCCCCGAGCGGGGGAGACCACCTACGAGCAGTACTTC. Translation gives CASSPRAGETTYEQYF. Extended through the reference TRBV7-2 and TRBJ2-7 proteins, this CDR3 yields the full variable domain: GAGVSQSPSNKVTEKGKDVELRCDPISGHTALYWYRQSLGQGLEFLIYFQGNSAPDKSGLPSDRFSAERTGGSVSTLTIQRTQQEDSAVYLCASSPRAGETTYEQYFGPGTRLTVT.